The TCR beta chain described here comes from a study of CD8 T cells in ankylosing spondylitis (dated by TCRdb to about 2017). Study-wide context: The study profiled T cell receptor beta repertoires in healthy donors and ankylosing spondylitis patients to find disease-linked TCR variants. The full study cohort comprised approximately 23 ankylosing spondylitis patients and 85 to 120 healthy donors. Peripheral blood samples were taken, and synovial fluid was additionally collected from ankylosing spondylitis patients.

Trimming takes 4 bases from V and 2 bases from J, and the germline ends sit 9 bases apart. Sequences ENHRY (CDR1) and SYGVKD (CDR2) are obtained from the germline V gene. Measured from the cysteine to the phenylalanine, the CDR3 is 13 residues long. The sequence is cut down to CDR3 DNA, 39 bases in frame from base 1. This clonotype was recorded at least ten times. It has no known antigen specificity. Base qualities are not provided; no much larger clone lies one nucleotide away. General study outcomes and caveats: A CD8+ phenotype was shown by the disease-linked clones, which were found at relatively low frequencies in peripheral blood. Some TCR beta motif variants had previously been reported in synovial fluid and blood of reactive arthritis patients, which suggested common disease-initiation mechanisms. According to the report, matched synovial fluid samples from ankylosing spondylitis patients were significantly enriched for the disease-linked clones. Blood from ankylosing spondylitis patients appeared to be characterized by a TCR beta motif made up of under 10 highly homologous amino acid variants.

Sequencer: Illumina HiSeq 2500. Quantitative 5'-RACE with molecular barcodes was the method used to prepare the TCR beta libraries. The authors processed their data as follows. To identify disease-linked TCR variants, a new computational method was used, one built on a probabilistic model of VDJ rearrangement. TCRdb applied fastp at Q25 and MiXCR to the public reads, then kept only in-frame beta chains. Rows merge per CDR3 protein into single entries with the most common DNA and genes. For this entry, the V and J calls and clone size follow TCRdb and not the study's own pipeline. A total of hundreds of thousands of distinct CDR3 sequences appear in this sample, approximately 10% of them only once. Together, the top ten hold approximately 0.51% of the sample.

The rearranged chain carries TRBV10-3 and TRBJ2-7; no D gene can be assigned with confidence. The sequence was obtained from a male donor with ankylosing spondylitis. The sample taken for sequencing was blood, either unsorted or a sorted T cell fraction (not recorded which). The CDR3 here reads CAISGGNTYEQYF. The nucleotide sequence is given as TGTGCCATCAGTGGGGGTAACACCTACGAGCAGTACTTC.